The 4 T cell receptor beta chains below were found in one sample sequenced in a study of blood T cell repertoires in COVID-19. Measured with immunoSEQ multiplex PCR; TCRdb has only the in-frame clones, and not every one. The sample shows about 310,000 clones, roughly 87% of them seen only once. Sequencing used peripheral blood. The receptors shown here come from a man aged 50-59 years with active or convalescent COVID-19.

The V gene is TRBV9, the J gene TRBJ1-2; 8 positions agree with TRBD1. Germline V CDR1 and CDR2: SGDLS, YYNGEE. The CDR3 contains 14 residues. The trim removed 2 bases at V and 8 bases at J, leaving 8 bases unmatched. The CDR3 loop reads CASSVFQGAGGYTF. CDR3 DNA: TGTGCCAGCAGCGTGTTCCAGGGGGCTGGGGGCTACACCTTC.

This clone was recorded only once. This rearrangement joins TRBV4-1 to TRBJ2-3; D not resolved. V was pared by 4 bases and J by 6 bases, with 11 bases between. This CDR3 is 13 amino acids long. Germline lookup yields CDR1 MGHRA and CDR2 YSYEKL. The CDR3 bases are TGCGCCAGCAGCCTATTTGTCCCGGATACGCAGTATTTT. Translated: CASSLFVPDTQYF.

The CDR3 nucleotides read TGTGCCTGGTCCCCTGTCAAACTCTCAACCTCTGGAAACACCATATATTTT. It yields the protein CAWSPVKLSTSGNTIYF. The chain has TRBV30 and TRBJ1-3; D call uncertain. Between the trimmed V and J ends, which lost 5 bases and 0 bases, there was a span of 20 bases. The CDR3 length is 17 residues. Germline V gives CDR1 GTSNPN, CDR2 SVGIG (reference sequence).

The chain has TRBV10-2 and TRBJ2-3; 10 positions agree with TRBD1. CDR1 and CDR2 (germline): WSHSY, SAAADI. Trimming cost V 8 bases and J 6 bases; bases outside gene matches: 5. The CDR3 loop spans 13 amino acids. In nucleotides, the CDR3 is TGCGCCAGCCGACAGGGGGCGGGGGATACGCAGTATTTT. Translated: CASRQGAGDTQYF.